The rows below give T cell receptor beta chains drawn from one sample of a study of shared clonotypes between healthy human individuals. Assay: immunoSEQ multiplex PCR; the TCRdb copy retains only in-frame clones and omits some. Here the sample spans fewer than 550,000 clones, 75% to 80% being singletons. Material: PBMCs. All receptors derive from a middle-aged woman in good health. Some clones in this sample may be carry-over from other donors' samples. Both conserved end residues are trimmed from each CDR3.

v_call: TRBV18
cdr3_aa: ASSPTEMGYGYT

v_call: TRBV19
cdr3_aa: ASSITSRRKHNEQF

v_call: TRBV18
cdr3_aa: ASSPTSPPQETQY

v_call: TRBV6-5
cdr3_aa: ASSYSATSRETQY

v_call: TRBV9
cdr3_aa: ASSEGPHSTDTQY

v_call: TRBV5-1
cdr3_aa: ASGGQGAGTEAF

v_call: TRBV28
cdr3_aa: ASSPSTGELF

v_call: TRBV27
cdr3_aa: ASRFYAGWDYGYT

v_call: TRBV7-9
cdr3_aa: ASSLDWDEGST

v_call: TRBV28
cdr3_aa: ASSPWEGGFRQPQH